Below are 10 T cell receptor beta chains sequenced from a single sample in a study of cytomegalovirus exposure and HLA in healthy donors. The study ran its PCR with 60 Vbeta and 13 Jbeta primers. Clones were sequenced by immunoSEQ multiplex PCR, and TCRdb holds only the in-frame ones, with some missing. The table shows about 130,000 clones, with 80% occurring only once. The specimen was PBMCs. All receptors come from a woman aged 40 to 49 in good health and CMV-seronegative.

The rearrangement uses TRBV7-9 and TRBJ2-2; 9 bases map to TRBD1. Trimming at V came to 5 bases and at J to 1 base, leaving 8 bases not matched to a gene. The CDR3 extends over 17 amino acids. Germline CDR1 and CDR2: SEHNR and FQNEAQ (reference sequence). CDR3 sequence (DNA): TGTGCCAGCAGCCCTATACCGGGACAGGGGAACACCGGGGAGCTGTTTTTT. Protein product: CASSPIPGQGNTGELFF.

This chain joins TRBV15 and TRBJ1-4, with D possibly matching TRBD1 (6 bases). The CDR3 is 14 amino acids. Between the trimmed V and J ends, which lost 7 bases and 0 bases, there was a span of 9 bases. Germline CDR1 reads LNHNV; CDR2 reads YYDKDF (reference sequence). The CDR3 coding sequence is TGTGCCACCACGACAGGTGCAACTAATGAAAAACTGTTTTTT. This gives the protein CATTTGATNEKLFF.

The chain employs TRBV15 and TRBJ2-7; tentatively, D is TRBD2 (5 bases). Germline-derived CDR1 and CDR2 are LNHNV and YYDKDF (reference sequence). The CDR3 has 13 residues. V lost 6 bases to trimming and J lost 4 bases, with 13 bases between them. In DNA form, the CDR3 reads TGTGCCACCAGTGCCTTCCGGGGTTACGAGCAGTACTTC. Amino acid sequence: CATSAFRGYEQYF.

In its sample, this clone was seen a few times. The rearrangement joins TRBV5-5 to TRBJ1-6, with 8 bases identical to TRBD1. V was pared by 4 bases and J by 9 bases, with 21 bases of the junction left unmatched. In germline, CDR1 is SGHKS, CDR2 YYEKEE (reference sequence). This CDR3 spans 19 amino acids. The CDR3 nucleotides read TGTGCCAGCAGCCAAACGGACTCTTCTCAGGGGGCGCGGGCTTCACCCCTCCACTTT. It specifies CASSQTDSSQGARASPLHF.

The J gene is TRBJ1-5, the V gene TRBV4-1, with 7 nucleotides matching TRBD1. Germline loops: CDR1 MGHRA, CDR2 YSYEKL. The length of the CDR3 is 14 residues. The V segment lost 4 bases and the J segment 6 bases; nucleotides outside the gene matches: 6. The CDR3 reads CASSRETGPQPQHF. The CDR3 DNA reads TGCGCCAGCAGCCGAGAGACAGGGCCTCAGCCCCAGCATTTT.

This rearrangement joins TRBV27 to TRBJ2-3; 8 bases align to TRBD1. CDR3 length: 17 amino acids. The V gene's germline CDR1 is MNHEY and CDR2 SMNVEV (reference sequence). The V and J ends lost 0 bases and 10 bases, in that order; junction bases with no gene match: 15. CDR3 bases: TGTGCCAGCAGTTTATCTCAGGGGGCGGCACCCCACAGAGCGCAGTATTTT. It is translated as CASSLSQGAAPHRAQYF.

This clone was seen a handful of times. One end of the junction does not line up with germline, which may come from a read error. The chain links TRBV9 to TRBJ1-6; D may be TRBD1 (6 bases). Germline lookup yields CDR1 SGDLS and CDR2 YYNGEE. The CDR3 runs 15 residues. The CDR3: CSSSGGQATNSPLHF. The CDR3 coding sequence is TGTTCCAGCAGCGGGGGCCAAGCGACTAATTCACCCCTCCACTTT. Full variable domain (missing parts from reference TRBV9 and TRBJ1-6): DSGVTQTPKHLITATGQRVTLRCSPRSGDLSVYWYQQSLDQGLQFLIQYYNGEERAKGNILERFSAQQFPDLHSELNLSSLELGDSALYFCSSSGGQATNSPLHFGNGTRLTVT.

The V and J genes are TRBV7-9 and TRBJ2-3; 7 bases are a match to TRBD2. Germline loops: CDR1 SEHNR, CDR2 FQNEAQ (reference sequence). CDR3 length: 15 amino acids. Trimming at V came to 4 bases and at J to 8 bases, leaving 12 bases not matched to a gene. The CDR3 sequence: CASSSGLDDPTTQYF. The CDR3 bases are TGTGCCAGCAGCTCAGGACTAGATGACCCAACTACGCAGTATTTT.

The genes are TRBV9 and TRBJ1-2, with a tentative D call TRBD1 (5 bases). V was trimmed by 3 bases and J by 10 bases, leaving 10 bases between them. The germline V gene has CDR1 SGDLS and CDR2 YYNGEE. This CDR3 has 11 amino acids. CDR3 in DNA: TGTGCCAGCAGCGCCGCGGGGGACTACACCTTC. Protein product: CASSAAGDYTF.

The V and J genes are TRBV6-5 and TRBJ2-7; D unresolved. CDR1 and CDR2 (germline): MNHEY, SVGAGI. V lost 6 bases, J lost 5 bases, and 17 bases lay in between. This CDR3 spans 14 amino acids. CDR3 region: CASRPYTQVHEQYF. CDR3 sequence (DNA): TGTGCCAGCAGACCTTACACCCAGGTCCACGAGCAGTACTTC.